This T cell receptor (beta chain) originates from a study of blood T cells in healthy people across ages. Findings and caveats of the study: Without sorted subsets, naive and antigen-experienced compartments could not be conclusively compared.

As to this clonotype: Its target is not known. Relative to the germline gene, one junction end is altered; a read error may explain this.

PCR was performed a second time for 7 to 11 cycles using a sample-barcoded 5' primer and a J-beta primer mix. Tags on each cDNA molecule came from a template-switch adaptor with 12 random nucleotides. TCRdb reprocessed the 5' RACE reads with MiXCR, giving one entry per CDR3 protein. This table has about 1.4 million distinct CDR3 sequences, 45% to 70% appearing once. CDR3 length: 15 amino acids. In germline, CDR1 is SEHNR, CDR2 FQNEAQ (reference sequence). About 9.6 milliliters of peripheral blood were drawn from each donor into EDTA-treated tubes. A minimum of 7 million PBMCs was isolated per sample. The sample consisted of blood. This clonotype was obtained from a young man in good health. The V and J genes are TRBV7-9 and TRBJ1-4; D is perhaps TRBD1 (6 bases). This CDR3 reads CASSYPATGAEKLFF. In DNA form, the CDR3 reads TGCGCCAGCAGCTACCCGGCCACGGGGGCGGAAAAACTGTTTTTT.